The table lists the clone carrying this TCR beta chain with many counts. The antigen is not known. CDR1 LGHDT and CDR2 YNNKEL come from the germline V gene (reference sequence). Trimming removed 0 bases from V and 4 bases from J, with 13 bases in between. The CDR3 totals 15 residues. This record comes from a study of molecular identifiers for immune sequencing clone quantification. Notes on the study in general: The share of molecules held by clones above 20 RNA copies was over 99% in effector cells and under 1% in naive cells.

TCRdb recomputed calls from the PCR reads with MiXCR, one row per CDR3 protein. The data show 35,000 or so distinct CDR3 sequences, roughly 18% seen once. Sorting defined naive CD8 T cells as CD8+CD4-CCR7+CD45RA+. Specimen: naive CD8+ T cells from blood, with Jurkat cell RNA spiked in. Noted subset: FACS-sorted CD8+CD4-CCR7+CD45RA+ naive T cells. The clonotype comes from a human donor in good health. Some libraries in this study had Jurkat cell RNA spiked in. The genes are TRBV3-1 and TRBJ2-7; the D gene is possibly TRBD1 (5 bases). The CDR3: CASSQEHTPGYEQYF. The CDR3 region has the DNA TGTGCCAGCAGCCAAGAGCACACCCCAGGGTACGAGCAGTACTTC.